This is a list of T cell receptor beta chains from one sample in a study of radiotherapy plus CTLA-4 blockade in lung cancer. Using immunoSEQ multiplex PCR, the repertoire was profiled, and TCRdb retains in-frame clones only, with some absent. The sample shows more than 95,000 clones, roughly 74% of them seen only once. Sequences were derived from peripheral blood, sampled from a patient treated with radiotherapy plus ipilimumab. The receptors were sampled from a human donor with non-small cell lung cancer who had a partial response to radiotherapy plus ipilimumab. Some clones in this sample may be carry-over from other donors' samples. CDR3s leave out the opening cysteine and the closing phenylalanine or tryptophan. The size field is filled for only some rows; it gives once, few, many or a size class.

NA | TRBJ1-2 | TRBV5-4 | ASTFGQDPSYGYT
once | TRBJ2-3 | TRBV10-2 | ASSRLSGGENTQY
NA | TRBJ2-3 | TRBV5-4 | ASSLQTGGGTDTQY
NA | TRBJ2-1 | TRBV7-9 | ASSLGAAGPYNEQF
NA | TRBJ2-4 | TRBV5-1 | ASGNGQTLENIQY
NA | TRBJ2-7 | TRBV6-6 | ASRVAGGWDEQY
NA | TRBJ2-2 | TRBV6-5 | ASIAENTGELF
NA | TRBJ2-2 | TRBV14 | ASSHYSGTANTGELF
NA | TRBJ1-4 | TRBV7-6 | ASSLAGVRELF
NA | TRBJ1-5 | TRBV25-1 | ASSDRGSANQPQH
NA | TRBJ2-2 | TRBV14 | ASSLLAGVNTGELF
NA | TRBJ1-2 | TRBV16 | ASSQTLGGDGYT
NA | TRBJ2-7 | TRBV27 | ASSLYGRNDYEQY
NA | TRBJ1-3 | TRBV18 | AGSPGDSSGNTIY
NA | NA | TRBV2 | ASRTDFVIYEQY
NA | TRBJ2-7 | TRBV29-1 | SVGMGRADNEQY
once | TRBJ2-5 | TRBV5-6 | ASSLAGLASLQETQY
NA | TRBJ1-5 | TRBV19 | ASSIDRGNQPQH
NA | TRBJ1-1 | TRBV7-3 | ASSFSRETEAF
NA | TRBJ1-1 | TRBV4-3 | ASSQVSAGTEAF
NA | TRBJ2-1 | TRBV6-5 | ASSFHGSDNNEQF
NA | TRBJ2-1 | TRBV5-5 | ASSAGLAGGNEQF
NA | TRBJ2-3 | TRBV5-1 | ASRQDSSSSDTQY
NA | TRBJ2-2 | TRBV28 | ASSRTSGRSTNTGELF
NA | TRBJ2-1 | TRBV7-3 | ASSRSPGQGVREQF
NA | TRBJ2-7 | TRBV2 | ATTFRGGPENEQY
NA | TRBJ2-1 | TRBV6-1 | ASSGGGTYNEQF
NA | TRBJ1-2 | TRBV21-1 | ASSKAWSSGQGINGYT
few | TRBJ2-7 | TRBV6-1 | ASRDFTGSSYEQY
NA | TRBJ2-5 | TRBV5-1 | ASSSELPTGGFGTQY
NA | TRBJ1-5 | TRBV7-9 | ASSIGGGNQPQH
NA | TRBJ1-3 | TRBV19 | ASSSRGYSGNTIY
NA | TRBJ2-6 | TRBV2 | ASTADRAGANVLT
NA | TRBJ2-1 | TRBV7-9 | ASRQRQNEQF
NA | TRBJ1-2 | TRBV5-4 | ASSRISGTGGAGYGYT
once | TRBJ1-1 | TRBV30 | AWGNRGRNTEAF
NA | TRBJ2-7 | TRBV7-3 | ASSLGAGENYEQY